This T cell receptor beta chain stems from a study of blood T cell repertoires in COVID-19. Across the study: COVID-19 samples from acute and convalescent phases originated in the United States, Italy and Spain.

TCRdb's table, derived via immunoSEQ multiplex PCR, lists solely in-frame clones and lacks some. This sample yields fewer than 90,000 clones, of which over 60% are seen a single time; 14% to 15% belongs to the top ten. CDR1 and CDR2 from the germline V gene are SGHTA and FQGTGA. The CDR3 contains 19 residues. J gave up 3 bases and V 1 base, and 16 bases lay outside the gene matches. This sequence was found in a man in his fifties or sixties with COVID-19, enrolled during active disease. V gene TRBV7-3 combines with J gene TRBJ2-7, with 9 bases that match TRBD1. Sequenced: peripheral blood. The CDR3 sequence: CASSLILGQGFIFFYEQYF. As DNA, the CDR3 is TGTGCCAGCAGCTTAATACTGGGACAGGGTTTTATTTTTTTCTACGAGCAGTACTTC.